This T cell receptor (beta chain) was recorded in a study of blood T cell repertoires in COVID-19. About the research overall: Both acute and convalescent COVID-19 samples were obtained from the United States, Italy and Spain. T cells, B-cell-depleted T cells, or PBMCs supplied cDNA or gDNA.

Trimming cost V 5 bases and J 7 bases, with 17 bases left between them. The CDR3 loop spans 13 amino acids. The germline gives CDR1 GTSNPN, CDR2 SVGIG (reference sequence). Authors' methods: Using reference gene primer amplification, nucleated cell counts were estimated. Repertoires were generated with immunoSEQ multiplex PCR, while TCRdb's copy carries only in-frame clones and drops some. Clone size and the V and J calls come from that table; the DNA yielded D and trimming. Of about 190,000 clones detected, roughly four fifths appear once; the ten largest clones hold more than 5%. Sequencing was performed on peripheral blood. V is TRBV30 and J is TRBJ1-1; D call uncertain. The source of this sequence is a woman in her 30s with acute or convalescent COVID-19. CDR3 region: CAWRLSVGGEAFF. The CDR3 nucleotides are TGTGCCTGGCGCCTCTCGGTTGGTGGTGAAGCTTTCTTT.